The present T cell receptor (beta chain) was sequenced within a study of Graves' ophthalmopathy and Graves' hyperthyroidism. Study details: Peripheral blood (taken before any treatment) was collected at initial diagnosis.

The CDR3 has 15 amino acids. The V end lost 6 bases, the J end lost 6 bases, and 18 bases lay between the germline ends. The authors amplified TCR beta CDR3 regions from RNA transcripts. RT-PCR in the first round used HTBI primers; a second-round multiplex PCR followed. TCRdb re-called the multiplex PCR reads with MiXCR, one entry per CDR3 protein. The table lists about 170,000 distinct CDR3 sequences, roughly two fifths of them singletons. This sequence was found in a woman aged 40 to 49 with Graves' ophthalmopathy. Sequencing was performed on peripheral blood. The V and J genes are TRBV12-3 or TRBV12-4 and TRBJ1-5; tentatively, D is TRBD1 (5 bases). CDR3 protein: CASRPPGGEGQPQHF. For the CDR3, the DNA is TGTGCCAGCAGACCCCCCGGAGGGGAAGGTCAGCCCCAGCATTTT.